This TCR beta chain is drawn from a study of blood T cell repertoires in COVID-19. Whole-study context: Samples of COVID-19 (acute and convalescent) were obtained from the United States, Italy and Spain. T cells, B-cell-depleted T cells, or PBMCs provided the cDNA or gDNA that served as material.

The Seattle site enrolled patients during active infection and followed them longitudinally. In germline, CDR1 is SGHDT, CDR2 YYEEEE. This CDR3 has 15 amino acids. Deletions cut 5 bases from V and 8 bases from J, with 21 bases between. As handled by the study authors: Amplifying reference gene primers gave estimates of nucleated cell counts. Generated by immunoSEQ multiplex PCR, the TCRdb table keeps only in-frame clones and is missing some. That table is the source of V, J and clone size, and D and trimming were worked out from the DNA. The data contain under 95,000 clones, around 85% of them singletons.

The source material was peripheral blood. The chain links TRBV5-6 to TRBJ2-3; weak D call: TRBD1 (6 bases). The receptor was isolated from a woman of 80 years or more with COVID-19, enrolled during active disease. The CDR3 sequence: CASRLAGQSAATQYF. Written as DNA, the CDR3 is TGTGCCAGCAGGCTTGCCGGACAGTCCGCTGCTACGCAGTATTTT.